These T cell receptor beta chains were read from a single sample in a study of blood T cell repertoires in COVID-19. The data were produced by immunoSEQ multiplex PCR, yet TCRdb's version contains in-frame clones alone and is incomplete. The sample includes 150,000 to 200,000 clones, approximately 90% seen only once; the top ten take around 7%. Sequencing was performed on peripheral blood. The source of these receptors is a woman of 80 years or more in a cohort sampled during active or convalescent COVID-19. Both conserved end residues are part of each CDR3. The D gene is left open where the match is weak. Size tells how often a clone was seen (once, few, many) or the class of an expanded clone, and some rows leave it out.

v_gene: TRBV28
d_gene: TRBD2
abundance: NA
j_gene: TRBJ2-7
CDR3aa: CASSRLAGGTHEQYF
CDR3nt: TGTGCCAGCAGTCGGTTAGCGGGGGGGACCCACGAGCAGTACTTC

v_gene: TRBV6-1
d_gene: NA
abundance: NA
j_gene: TRBJ1-3
CDR3aa: CASSEAGLGDTIYF
CDR3nt: TGTGCCAGCAGTGAAGCCGGACTCGGGGACACCATATATTTT

v_gene: TRBV6-6
d_gene: NA
abundance: NA
j_gene: TRBJ1-5
CDR3aa: CASSPELRTTGNQPQHF
CDR3nt: TGTGCCAGCAGTCCGGAGCTCAGGACGACAGGCAATCAGCCCCAGCATTTT

v_gene: TRBV12-3/TRBV12-4
d_gene: NA
abundance: NA
j_gene: TRBJ2-2
CDR3aa: CASLPSNTGELFF
CDR3nt: TGTGCCAGCCTCCCTTCGAACACCGGGGAGCTGTTTTTT

v_gene: TRBV5-6
d_gene: NA
abundance: NA
j_gene: TRBJ2-4
CDR3aa: CASSPTGPKNIQYF
CDR3nt: TGTGCCAGCAGCCCCACAGGACCCAAAAACATTCAGTACTTC

v_gene: TRBV7-2
d_gene: NA
abundance: NA
j_gene: TRBJ2-3
CDR3aa: CASSLSSGGGTDTQYF
CDR3nt: TGTGCCAGCAGCTTAAGCTCTGGCGGGGGCACAGATACGCAGTATTTT

v_gene: TRBV28
d_gene: TRBD1
abundance: many
j_gene: TRBJ1-5
CDR3aa: CASSLDRGNQPQHF
CDR3nt: TGTGCCAGCAGTTTGGACAGGGGCAATCAGCCCCAGCATTTT

v_gene: TRBV28
d_gene: TRBD1
abundance: NA
j_gene: TRBJ2-3
CDR3aa: CASSLPPGQGITDTQYF
CDR3nt: TGTGCCAGCAGTTTACCACCCGGACAGGGGATAACAGATACGCAGTATTTT

v_gene: TRBV4-3
d_gene: TRBD1
abundance: once
j_gene: TRBJ1-5
CDR3aa: CASSRDRHSNQPQHF
CDR3nt: TGCGCCAGCAGCAGGGACAGACATAGCAATCAGCCCCAGCATTTT

v_gene: TRBV10-3
d_gene: NA
abundance: NA
j_gene: TRBJ1-2
CDR3aa: CAISGQTEGGYTF
CDR3nt: TGTGCCATCAGTGGACAGACAGAAGGGGGCTACACCTTC

v_gene: TRBV7-2
d_gene: NA
abundance: NA
j_gene: TRBJ2-3
CDR3aa: CASSQDSSTDTQYF
CDR3nt: TGTGCCAGCAGCCAGGACAGCAGCACAGATACGCAGTATTTT

v_gene: TRBV3-1/TRBV3-2
d_gene: TRBD1
abundance: NA
j_gene: TRBJ2-7
CDR3aa: CASSQTGTGAYEQYF
CDR3nt: TGTGCCAGCAGCCAAACCGGGACAGGTGCCTACGAGCAGTACTTC

v_gene: TRBV7-9
d_gene: NA
abundance: NA
j_gene: TRBJ2-5
CDR3aa: CASSSSGQETQYF
CDR3nt: TGTGCCAGCAGCAGTAGCGGTCAAGAGACCCAGTACTTC

v_gene: TRBV28
d_gene: TRBD1
abundance: NA
j_gene: TRBJ1-1
CDR3aa: CASSTWTGGDTEAFF
CDR3nt: TGTGCCAGCAGTACATGGACAGGGGGGGACACTGAAGCTTTCTTT

v_gene: TRBV5-1
d_gene: TRBD1
abundance: NA
j_gene: TRBJ2-7
CDR3aa: CASSSDRAASYEQYF
CDR3nt: TGCGCCAGCAGCTCGGACAGGGCGGCCTCCTACGAGCAGTACTTC

v_gene: TRBV5-4
d_gene: NA
abundance: once
j_gene: TRBJ1-6
CDR3aa: CASSSGPRAGNSPLHF
CDR3nt: TGTGCCAGCAGCTCGGGACCTCGAGCGGGGAATTCACCCCTCCACTTT

v_gene: TRBV4-1
d_gene: TRBD1
abundance: NA
j_gene: TRBJ1-5
CDR3aa: CASRLIQDRYQPQHF
CDR3nt: TGCGCCAGCAGACTGATCCAGGACAGGTATCAGCCCCAGCATTTT

v_gene: TRBV28
d_gene: NA
abundance: once
j_gene: TRBJ2-1
CDR3aa: CASRPPTGWRVNEQFF
CDR3nt: TGTGCCAGCAGGCCCCCCACAGGGTGGCGGGTGAATGAGCAGTTCTTC

v_gene: TRBV27
d_gene: TRBD1
abundance: NA
j_gene: TRBJ1-2
CDR3aa: CASSSITGDYGYTF
CDR3nt: TGTGCCAGCAGTTCGATTACAGGGGACTATGGCTACACCTTC

v_gene: TRBV28
d_gene: NA
abundance: NA
j_gene: TRBJ2-4
CDR3aa: CASKGRRETDIQYF
CDR3nt: TGTGCCAGTAAAGGAAGGAGGGAAACGGACATTCAGTACTTC

v_gene: TRBV18
d_gene: NA
abundance: NA
j_gene: TRBJ1-3
CDR3aa: CASSPDQGNTIYF
CDR3nt: TGTGCCAGCTCACCCGATCAGGGAAACACCATATATTTT

v_gene: TRBV4-3
d_gene: TRBD2
abundance: NA
j_gene: TRBJ2-7
CDR3aa: CASSQDPRGAGYEQYF
CDR3nt: TGCGCCAGCAGCCAAGATCCGCGGGGGGCCGGCTACGAGCAGTACTTC

v_gene: TRBV28
d_gene: TRBD1
abundance: NA
j_gene: TRBJ1-6
CDR3aa: CASITGGQSSYNSPLHF
CDR3nt: TGTGCCAGCATAACAGGGGGCCAGAGCTCCTATAATTCACCCCTCCACTTT

v_gene: TRBV4-1
d_gene: NA
abundance: NA
j_gene: TRBJ1-5
CDR3aa: CASSPWANSNQPQHF
CDR3nt: TGCGCCAGCAGCCCGTGGGCAAATAGCAATCAGCCCCAGCATTTT

v_gene: TRBV5-4
d_gene: TRBD1
abundance: NA
j_gene: TRBJ1-2
CDR3aa: CASSLSGTGYGYTF
CDR3nt: TGTGCCAGCAGCTTGTCCGGGACAGGGTATGGCTACACCTTC

v_gene: TRBV6-6
d_gene: NA
abundance: NA
j_gene: TRBJ2-5
CDR3aa: CASSYEGSGQETQYF
CDR3nt: TGTGCCAGCAGTTACGAAGGTAGCGGCCAAGAGACCCAGTACTTC

v_gene: TRBV6-2/TRBV6-3
d_gene: NA
abundance: NA
j_gene: TRBJ1-6
CDR3aa: CASSGLGVSGSPLHF
CDR3nt: TGTGCCAGCAGCGGCTTAGGGGTATCGGGTTCACCCCTCCACTTT

v_gene: TRBV29-1
d_gene: TRBD1
abundance: once
j_gene: TRBJ2-6
CDR3aa: CSAGTGAGANVLTF
CDR3nt: TGCAGCGCCGGGACAGGGGCTGGGGCCAACGTCCTGACTTTC

v_gene: TRBV29-1
d_gene: TRBD1
abundance: NA
j_gene: TRBJ2-4
CDR3aa: CSGGQGNIQYF
CDR3nt: TGCAGCGGCGGACAGGGAAACATTCAGTACTTC

v_gene: TRBV18
d_gene: TRBD1
abundance: NA
j_gene: TRBJ1-1
CDR3aa: CASSPLRGQPMNTEAFF
CDR3nt: TGTGCCAGCTCACCACTTAGGGGACAGCCTATGAACACTGAAGCTTTCTTT

v_gene: TRBV19
d_gene: TRBD1
abundance: few
j_gene: TRBJ1-5
CDR3aa: CASRRTGNNQPQHF
CDR3nt: TGTGCCAGTCGGCGGACAGGGAACAATCAGCCCCAGCATTTT

v_gene: TRBV4-3
d_gene: TRBD2
abundance: NA
j_gene: TRBJ2-1
CDR3aa: CASSQEVWRGGLSRNEQFF
CDR3nt: TGCGCCAGCAGCCAAGAGGTGTGGCGGGGGGGCCTGTCTCGCAATGAGCAGTTCTTC

v_gene: TRBV29-1
d_gene: NA
abundance: NA
j_gene: TRBJ2-1
CDR3aa: CSVEGLVKTYNEQFF
CDR3nt: TGCAGCGTTGAAGGTTTAGTCAAAACCTACAATGAGCAGTTCTTC

v_gene: TRBV28
d_gene: NA
abundance: NA
j_gene: TRBJ2-1
CDR3aa: CASGSASYNEQFF
CDR3nt: TGTGCCAGCGGGAGTGCCTCCTACAATGAGCAGTTCTTC

v_gene: TRBV7-6
d_gene: NA
abundance: NA
j_gene: TRBJ2-4
CDR3aa: CASSLALESIAGVAKNIQYF
CDR3nt: TGTGCCAGCAGCTTAGCGCTGGAAAGTATTGCAGGGGTAGCCAAAAACATTCAGTACTTC

v_gene: TRBV19
d_gene: NA
abundance: NA
j_gene: TRBJ1-2
CDR3aa: CASSKTDRSGRGYTF
CDR3nt: TGTGCCAGTAGTAAAACGGACAGAAGCGGTAGAGGCTACACCTTC

v_gene: TRBV19
d_gene: NA
abundance: once
j_gene: TRBJ2-5
CDR3aa: CASSIGSTGQETQYF
CDR3nt: TGTGCCAGTAGTATAGGGTCGACAGGCCAAGAGACCCAGTACTTC

v_gene: TRBV19
d_gene: TRBD1
abundance: NA
j_gene: TRBJ1-2
CDR3aa: CASSTGTANNYGYTF
CDR3nt: TGTGCCAGTAGTACCGGGACAGCTAATAACTATGGCTACACCTTC